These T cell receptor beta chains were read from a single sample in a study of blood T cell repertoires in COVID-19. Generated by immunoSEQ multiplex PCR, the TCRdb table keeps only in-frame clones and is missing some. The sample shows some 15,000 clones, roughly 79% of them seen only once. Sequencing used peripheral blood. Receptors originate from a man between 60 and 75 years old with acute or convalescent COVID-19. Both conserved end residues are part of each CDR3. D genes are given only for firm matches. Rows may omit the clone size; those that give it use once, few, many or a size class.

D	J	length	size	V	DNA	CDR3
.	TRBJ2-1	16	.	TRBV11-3	TGTGCCAGCAGCCATATGCGGACAGGAGGGGCCGATGAGCAGTTCTTC	CASSHMRTGGADEQFF
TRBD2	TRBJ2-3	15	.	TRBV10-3	TGTGCCATCAGTGAACTAGCGGGAGAAACAGATACGCAGTATTTT	CAISELAGETDTQYF
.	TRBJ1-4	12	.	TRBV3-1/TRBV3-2	TGTGCCAGCAGCCAATCGAGTGAAAAACTGTTTTTT	CASSQSSEKLFF
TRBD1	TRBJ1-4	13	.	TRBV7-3	TGTGCCAGTTCAGACAGGGCAGGCGAAAAACTGTTTTTT	CASSDRAGEKLFF
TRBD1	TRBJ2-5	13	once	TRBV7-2	TGTGCCAGCAGCATGGACAGGGTGGAGACCCAGTACTTC	CASSMDRVETQYF
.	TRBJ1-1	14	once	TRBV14	TGTGCCAGCAGCCAAGCCCCTCGGGTCACTGAAGCTTTCTTT	CASSQAPRVTEAFF
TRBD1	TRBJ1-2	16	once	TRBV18	TGTGCCAGCTCACCATCGGGACAGAGAACTAACTATGGCTACACCTTC	CASSPSGQRTNYGYTF
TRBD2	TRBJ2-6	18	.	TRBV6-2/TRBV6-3	TGTGCCAGCAGTGGAACTAGCGGGGGGGCGGCTGGGGCCAACGTCCTGACTTTC	CASSGTSGGAAGANVLTF
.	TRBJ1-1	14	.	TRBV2	TGTGCCAGCAGTGAACAGGGGTTGCTCACTGAAGCTTTCTTT	CASSEQGLLTEAFF
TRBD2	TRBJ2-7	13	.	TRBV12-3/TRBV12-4	TGTGCCAGCAGACCAGCGGGAGTTGAGGTGCAGTACTTC	CASRPAGVEVQYF
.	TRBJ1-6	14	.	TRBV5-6	TGTGCCAGCAGCTTGGCACAGGGCGATTCACCCCTCCACTTT	CASSLAQGDSPLHF
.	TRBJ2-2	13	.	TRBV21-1	TGTGCCAGCAGCAAAGTTTCCGTGGGGGAGCTGTTTTTT	CASSKVSVGELFF
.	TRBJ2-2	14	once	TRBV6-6	TGTGCCAGCAGTTGGAACCCAGAGGGCGGGGAGCTGTTTTTT	CASSWNPEGGELFF
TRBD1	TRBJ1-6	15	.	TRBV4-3	TGCGCCAGCAGCTGGCGGACAGGGGTATTTTCACCCCTCCACTTT	CASSWRTGVFSPLHF
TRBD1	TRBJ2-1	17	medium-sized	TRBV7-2	TGTGCCAGCAGCCCCGGGACAGGGGGCGCGAACTACAATGAGCAGTTCTTC	CASSPGTGGANYNEQFF
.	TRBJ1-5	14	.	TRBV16	TGTGCCAGCAGCCAATCTAATGAGAATCAGCCCCAGCATTTT	CASSQSNENQPQHF
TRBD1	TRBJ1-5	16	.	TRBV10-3	TGTGCCATCAGTGGGATTGACAGGGGTCATAATCAGCCCCAGCATTTT	CAISGIDRGHNQPQHF
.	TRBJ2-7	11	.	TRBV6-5	TGTGCCAGCAGTTCCTCCCAGGGGAAGTACTTC	CASSSSQGKYF
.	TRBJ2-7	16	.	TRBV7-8	TGTGCCAGCAGCTTAGAGACTAGGACGCTCTTTTACGAGCAGTACTTC	CASSLETRTLFYEQYF
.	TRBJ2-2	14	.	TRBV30	TGTGCCTGGAGTTGGACTCCGAACACCGGGGAGCTGTTTTTT	CAWSWTPNTGELFF
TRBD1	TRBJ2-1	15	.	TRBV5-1	TGCGCCAGCAGCTTGAGGGGGCCCGGGGAGAATGAGCAGTTCTTC	CASSLRGPGENEQFF
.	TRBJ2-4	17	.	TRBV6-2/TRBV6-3	TGTGCCAGCAGTTACAGTGGGGGGGCCATAGCCAAAAACATTCAGTACTTC	CASSYSGGAIAKNIQYF
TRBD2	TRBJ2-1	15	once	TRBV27	TGTGCCAGCAGTACCCCGCGGGGGATAGGAAATGAGCAGTTCTTC	CASSTPRGIGNEQFF
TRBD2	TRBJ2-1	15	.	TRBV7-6	TGTGCCAGCAGCCACAAGCGGGGCTCGGGGAATGAGCAGTTCTTC	CASSHKRGSGNEQFF
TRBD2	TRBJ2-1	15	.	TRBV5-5	TGTGCCAGCAGCTTGGGTCTAGCGGATTACAATGAGCAGTTCTTC	CASSLGLADYNEQFF
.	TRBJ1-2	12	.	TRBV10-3	TGTGCCATCAGCCCGGACTCGGTTGCCCTTTACTTC	CAISPDSVALYF
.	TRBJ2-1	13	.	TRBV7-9	TGTGCCAGCAGAATTGGGGGGGCAGGTGAGCAGTTCTTC	CASRIGGAGEQFF
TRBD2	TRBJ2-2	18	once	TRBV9	TGTGCCAGCAGCGCCCACCCTACTAGCGGGGGGGACACCGGGGAGCTGTTTTTT	CASSAHPTSGGDTGELFF
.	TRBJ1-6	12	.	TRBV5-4	TGTGCCAGCAGAACCACAGATTCACCCCTCCACTTT	CASRTTDSPLHF
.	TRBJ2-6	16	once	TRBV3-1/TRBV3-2	TGTGCCAGCACCCGCCCTTGCCCGGCTGGGGCCAACGTCCTGACTTTC	CASTRPCPAGANVLTF
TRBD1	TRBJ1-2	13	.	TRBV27	TGTGCCAGCAGACAGGGGGCGGTGGGTGGCTACACCTTC	CASRQGAVGGYTF
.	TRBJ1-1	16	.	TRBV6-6	TGTGCCAGCAGTTACCTGCCCACCGGGTCGAACACTGAAGCTTTCTTT	CASSYLPTGSNTEAFF
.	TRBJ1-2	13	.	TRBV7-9	TGTGCCAGCAGCCCGGGAGGGGTCTATGGCTACACCTTC	CASSPGGVYGYTF
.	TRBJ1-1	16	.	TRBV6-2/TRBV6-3	TGTGCCAGCAGTCGATTGGGGGCGGCTCCAGACACTGAAGCTTTCTTT	CASSRLGAAPDTEAFF
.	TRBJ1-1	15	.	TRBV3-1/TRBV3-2	TGTGCCAGCAGCCAATTCGTGGCCGCCAACACTGAAGCTTTCTTT	CASSQFVAANTEAFF
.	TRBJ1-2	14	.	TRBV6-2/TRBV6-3	TGTGCCAGCAGCCGCCGGGAGTCCCACTATGGCTACACCTTC	CASSRRESHYGYTF
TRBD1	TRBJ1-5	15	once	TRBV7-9	TGTGCCAGCAGCCAGACAGGGAGTTCCAATCAGCCCCAGCATTTT	CASSQTGSSNQPQHF
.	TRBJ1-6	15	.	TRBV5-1	TGCGCCAGCAGCTTGGATGCAGCCTATAATTCACCCCTCCACTTT	CASSLDAAYNSPLHF
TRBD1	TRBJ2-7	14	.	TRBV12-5	TGTGCTAGTGGACCGGGACAGCCGTTTGGCGAGCAGTACTTC	CASGPGQPFGEQYF
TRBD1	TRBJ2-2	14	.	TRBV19	TGTGCCAGTAAGGGGACAGGGGGCGGAGGGGAGCTGTTTTTT	CASKGTGGGGELFF
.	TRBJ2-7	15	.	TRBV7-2	TGTGCCAGCAGCAGTTTACTAGGAAGTTCCTACGAGCAGTACTTC	CASSSLLGSSYEQYF